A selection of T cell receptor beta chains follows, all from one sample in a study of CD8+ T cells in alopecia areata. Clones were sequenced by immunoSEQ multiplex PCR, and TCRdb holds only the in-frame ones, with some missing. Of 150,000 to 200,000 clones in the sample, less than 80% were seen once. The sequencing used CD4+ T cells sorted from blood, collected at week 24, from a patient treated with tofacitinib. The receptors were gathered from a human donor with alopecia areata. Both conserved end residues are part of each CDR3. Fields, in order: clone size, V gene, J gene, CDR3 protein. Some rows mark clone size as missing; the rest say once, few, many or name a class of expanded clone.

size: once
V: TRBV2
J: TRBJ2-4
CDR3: CASSPRDRIMNIQYF

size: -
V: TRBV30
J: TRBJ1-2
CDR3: CAWSSPGQKNYGYTF

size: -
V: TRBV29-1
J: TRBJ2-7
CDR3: CSVNKYGQGATYEQYF

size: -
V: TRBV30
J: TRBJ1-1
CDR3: CAWRQYTEAFF

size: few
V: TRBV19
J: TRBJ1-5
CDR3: CASSIVAGGNQPQHF

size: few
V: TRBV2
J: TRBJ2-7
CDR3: CASSRERGGFGEQYF

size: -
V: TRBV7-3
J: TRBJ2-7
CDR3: CASSLSGSYEQYF

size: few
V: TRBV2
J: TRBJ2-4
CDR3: CASSEWSGSLAKNIQYF

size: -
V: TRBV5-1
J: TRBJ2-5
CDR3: CASSRTGGGQETQYF

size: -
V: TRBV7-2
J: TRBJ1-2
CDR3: CASRPTGTSYGYTF

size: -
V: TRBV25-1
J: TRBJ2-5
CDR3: CASSEWGDQYF

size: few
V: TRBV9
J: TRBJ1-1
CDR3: CASSVGTVHTEAFF

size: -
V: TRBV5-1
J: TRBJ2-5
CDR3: CASSLVATGPMGETQYF

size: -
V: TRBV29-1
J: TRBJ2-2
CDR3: CSVDRGTGNTGELFF

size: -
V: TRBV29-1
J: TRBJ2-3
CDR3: CSVRPSIGDTQYF

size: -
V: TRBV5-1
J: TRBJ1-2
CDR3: CASSLAQGASYGYTF

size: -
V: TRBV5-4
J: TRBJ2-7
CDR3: CASSSSGGQAYEQYF

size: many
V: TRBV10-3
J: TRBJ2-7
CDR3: CAISATGAYEQYF

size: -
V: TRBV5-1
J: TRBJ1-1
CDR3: CASSLVGTPEAFF

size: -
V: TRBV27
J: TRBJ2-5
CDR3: CASSSQRLARKETQYF

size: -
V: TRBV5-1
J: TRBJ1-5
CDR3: CASSLEGGGGPQHF

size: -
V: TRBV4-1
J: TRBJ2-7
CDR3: CASSQVGVRYEQYF

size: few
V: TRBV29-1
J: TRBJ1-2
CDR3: CSVDLDSDPLYGYTF

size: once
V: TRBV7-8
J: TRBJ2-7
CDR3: CASSLRSGGLYEQYF

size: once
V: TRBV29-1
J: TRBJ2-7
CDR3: CSVGRDTKEQYF

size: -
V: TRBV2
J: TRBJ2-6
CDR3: CASRTGTGVSGANVLTF

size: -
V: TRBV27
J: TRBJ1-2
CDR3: CASRAAGEGYTF

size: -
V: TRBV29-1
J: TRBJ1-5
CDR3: CSVMTASLGQPQHF

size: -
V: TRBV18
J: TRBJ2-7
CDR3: CASSPRADYEQYF

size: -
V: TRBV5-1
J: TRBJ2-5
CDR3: CASRLVGQETQYF

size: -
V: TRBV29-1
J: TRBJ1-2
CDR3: CSVQGPRTYGYTF

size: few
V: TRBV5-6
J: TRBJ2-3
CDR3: CASSLAQEWSDTQYF

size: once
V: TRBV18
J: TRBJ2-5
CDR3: CASSPVQETQYF

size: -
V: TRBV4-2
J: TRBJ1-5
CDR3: CASSQGPDSNQPQHF

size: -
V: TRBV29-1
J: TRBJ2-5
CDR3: CSVVRQSRETQYF

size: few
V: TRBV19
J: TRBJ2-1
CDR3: CASSMSLAGGWNEQFF

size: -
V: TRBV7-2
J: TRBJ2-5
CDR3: CASSLVMGQETQYF